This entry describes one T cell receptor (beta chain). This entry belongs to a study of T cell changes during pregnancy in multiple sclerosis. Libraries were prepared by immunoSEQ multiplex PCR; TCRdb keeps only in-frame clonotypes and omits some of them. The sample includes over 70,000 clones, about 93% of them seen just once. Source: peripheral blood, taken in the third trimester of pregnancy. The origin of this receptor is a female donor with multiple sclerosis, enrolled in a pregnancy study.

CDR3 nucleotides: TGTGCCAGTACCGCCGGGACAGGGCCTAGTGAGCAGTTCTTC. Translation: CASTAGTGPSEQFF. The chain is built from TRBV19 and TRBJ2-1; TRBD1 agrees at 9 bases. This CDR3 contains 14 residues. Germline V gives CDR1 LNHDA, CDR2 SQIVND (reference sequence). V lost 7 bases to trimming and J lost 9 bases; unmatched junction nucleotides: 10.